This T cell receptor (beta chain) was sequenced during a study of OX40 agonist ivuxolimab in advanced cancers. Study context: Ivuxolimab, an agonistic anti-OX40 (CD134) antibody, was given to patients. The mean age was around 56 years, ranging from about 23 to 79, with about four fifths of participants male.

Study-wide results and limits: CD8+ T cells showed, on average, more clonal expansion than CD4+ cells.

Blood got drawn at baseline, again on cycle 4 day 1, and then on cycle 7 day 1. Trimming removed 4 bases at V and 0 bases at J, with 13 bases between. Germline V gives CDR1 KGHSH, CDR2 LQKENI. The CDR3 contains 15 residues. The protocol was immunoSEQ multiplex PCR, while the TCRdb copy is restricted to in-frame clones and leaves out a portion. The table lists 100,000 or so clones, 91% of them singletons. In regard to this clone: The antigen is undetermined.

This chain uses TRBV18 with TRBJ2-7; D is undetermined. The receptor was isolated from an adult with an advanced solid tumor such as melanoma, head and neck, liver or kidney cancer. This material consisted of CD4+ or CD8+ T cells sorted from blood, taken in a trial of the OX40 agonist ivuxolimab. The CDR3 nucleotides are TGTGCCAGCTCACTAAGTCCAGCGAACTCCTACGAGCAGTACTTC. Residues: CASSLSPANSYEQYF.